These 7 T cell receptor beta chains originate from one sample sequenced in a study of cytomegalovirus exposure and HLA in healthy donors (dated by TCRdb to the late 2010s). The method behind the library was the immunoSEQ multiplex PCR assay. As stored in TCRdb, this immuneACCESS dataset retains in-frame rearrangements with V and J assigned. A fraction of the clones does not appear; measured against another copy, unresolved V genes explain less than half of the discrepancy, and the remainder lacks a known reason. Present in this sample are some 180,000 clones, 86% of which were seen just once. The top ten constitute 6.5% to 7.5% of the sample. What was sequenced was PBMCs. The receptors were sampled from a man under 40 in good health and CMV-seropositive.

The chain carries TRBV6-5 and TRBJ2-1; D may be TRBD1 or TRBD2 (6 bases each). Trimming left V 6 bases short and J 5 bases short, with 11 bases between. Germline V gene lookup returns CDR1 MNHEY and CDR2 SVGAGI. The CDR3 has 13 residues. The CDR3 region is CASSPGGHNEQFF. In nucleotides, the CDR3 is TGTGCCAGCAGCCCCGGGGGCCACAATGAGCAGTTCTTC.

This clone was seen more than once but under ten times. J is TRBJ1-5 and V is TRBV6-1; a possible D gene is TRBD1 (6 bases). Trimming removed 7 bases at V and 4 bases at J, with 17 bases between. The CDR3 is 15 residues long. The V gene's germline CDR1 is MNHNS and CDR2 SASEGT. For the CDR3, the DNA is TGTGCCAGCACTCGTTCGGACAGCTATAATCAGCCCCAGCATTTT. Protein sequence: CASTRSDSYNQPQHF.

The genes are TRBV7-2 and TRBJ2-7; 7 bases line up with TRBD1. The CDR3 has 13 residues. The V gene's germline CDR1 is SGHTA and CDR2 FQGNSA. Germline trimming cut 5 bases from V and 11 bases from J; bases unmatched to any gene: 12. DNA of the CDR3: TGTGCCAGCAGCCCGGGACAGACCCGTGCTGAGTACTTC. Its protein product is CASSPGQTRAEYF.

This clone has a count of ten or more. This sequence joins TRBV29-1 and TRBJ2-2, with 7 bases matching TRBD1. V was pared by 4 bases and J by 7 bases, with 9 bases of the junction left unmatched. This CDR3 contains 14 residues. Per the germline V gene, CDR1 is SQVTM and CDR2 is ANQGSEA. CDR3 in amino acids: CSVGTGVRSGELFF. CDR3 coding DNA: TGCAGCGTTGGAACAGGGGTTAGGAGCGGGGAGCTGTTTTTT.

The chain is built from TRBV11-1 and TRBJ1-4, with TRBD1 matching 8 bases. Germline V lookup: CDR1 SGHAT, CDR2 FQDESV (reference sequence). J was trimmed by 7 bases and V by 2 bases; bases with no gene match: 12. This CDR3 contains 17 residues. For the CDR3, the DNA is TGTGCCAGCAGCTTACTCCACGGGACAGGTCTTAGTGAAAAACTGTTTTTT. Encoded protein: CASSLLHGTGLSEKLFF.

The genes are TRBV11-2 and TRBJ2-7; D remains ambiguous. The V gene lost 2 bases and the J gene lost 7 bases, with 18 bases spanning the gap. Germline V gene sequence: CDR1 SGHAT, CDR2 FQNNGV. The CDR3 has 15 residues. CDR3 sequence (DNA): TGTGCCAGCAGCTTATATTGGGCACCGTCGGAGGAGCAGTACTTC. Its translation is CASSLYWAPSEEQYF.

In this sample, this clone turned up once. The J gene is TRBJ1-3, the V gene TRBV11-2; D is possibly TRBD1 (5 bases). CDR1 is SGHAT, CDR2 FQNNGV, per germline. Trimming removed 8 bases from V and 0 bases from J, with 17 bases in between. There are 16 residues in the CDR3. The CDR3 DNA is TGTGCCAGCCAACCAAGGGGCCGTCTCTCTGGAAACACCATATATTTT. Amino acid sequence: CASQPRGRLSGNTIYF.